This record concerns one T cell receptor beta chain sequence. Its target is not known. CDR3 length equals 15 residues. CDR1 KGHSH and CDR2 LQKENI come from the germline V gene. J lost 5 bases, V lost 3 bases, and 5 bases had no gene match. The data belong to a study of persistence of HIV-infected CD4 T cells. The wider study: Blood samples, up to roughly 180 mL, came from multiple time points, except two leukapheresis donors sampled once. Study-wide points: TCRbeta richness was lower in CMV- and Gag-responding cells than in anti-CD3/anti-CD28-responding cells.

This was the immunoSEQ version 4 assay in survey mode. Genomic DNA was diluted to 10 ng/uL, up to 1 ug per sample. Sequencing was performed with immunoSEQ multiplex PCR; in TCRdb, only in-frame clones are kept and a portion is missing. The sample has tens of thousands of clones; roughly 70% are singletons. Cells were stimulated with overlapping HIV-1 Gag 15-mer peptides. CD4+ T cells upregulating both CD40 ligand and CD69 were sorted as responding cells. CD8+ T cells were removed from PBMCs prior to stimulation. The sequencing here drew on CD4+ T cells sorted from PBMCs after 18-hour stimulation, taken from a patient who received antiretroviral therapy. The TCR sequence derives from an adult man with HIV who was CMV-seropositive. The V gene is TRBV18, the J gene TRBJ2-1, with 9 bases identical to TRBD1. The CDR3 nucleotides are TGTGCCAGCTCACCCTCGGGACAGGGAAACAATGAGCAGTTCTTC. It translates to CASSPSGQGNNEQFF.